This TCR beta chain stems from a study of tissue T cells after allogeneic stem cell transplantation. The germline V gene has CDR1 NSHNY and CDR2 SYGAGN. V dropped 2 bases and J dropped 3; count of bases not matched to a gene: 0. The CDR3 extends over 13 amino acids. Using immunoSEQ multiplex PCR, the repertoire was profiled, and TCRdb retains in-frame clones only, with some absent. The sample lists approximately 7,900 clones, approximately 46% occurring once. For this clone: The antigen remains undetermined. Gene names refer to mouse genes. The observed sequence ends 1 residue before the CDR3 terminus, with the missing tail filled in from the germline J gene.

As for time point: mouse harvest day 7 after allogeneic transplant. Mouse grafts combined 10^7 T-cell-depleted bone marrow cells with 10^6 splenic CD5+ T cells. B6 (H2b) cells into BALB/c (H2d) mice; tissues taken at day 7 or 14. Findings of the study overall: Which tissue TCRs were alloreactive or antigen-specific was not determined. Some clones might be persisting host cells. Few T cell clones were shared across patients, but motif clusters showed tissue-specific shared signatures.

This chain uses TRBV13-1 with TRBJ2-5, with 7 bases that match TRBD2. The sample was skin. This receptor was obtained from a female BALB/c mouse given C57BL/6 T cells with graft-versus-host disease after an allogeneic hematopoietic cell transplant. CDR3 region: CASSDWGQDTQYF. Partial CDR3 DNA: TGTGCCAGCAGTGACTGGGGGCAAGACACCCAGTAC.